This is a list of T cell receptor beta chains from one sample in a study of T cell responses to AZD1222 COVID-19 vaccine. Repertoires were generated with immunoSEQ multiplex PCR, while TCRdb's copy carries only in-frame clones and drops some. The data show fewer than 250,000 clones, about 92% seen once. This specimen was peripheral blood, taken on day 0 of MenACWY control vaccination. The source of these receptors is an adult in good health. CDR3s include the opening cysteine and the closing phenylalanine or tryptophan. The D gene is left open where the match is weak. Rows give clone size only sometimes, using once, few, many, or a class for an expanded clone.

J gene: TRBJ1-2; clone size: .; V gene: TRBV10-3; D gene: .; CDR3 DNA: TGTGCCATCAGTGAGGGGGGGGACTATGGCTACACCTTC; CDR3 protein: CAISEGGDYGYTF
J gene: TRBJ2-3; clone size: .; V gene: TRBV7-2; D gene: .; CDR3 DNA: TGTGCCAGCAGCTTATTGGGAGGCACAGATACGCAGTATTTT; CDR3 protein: CASSLLGGTDTQYF
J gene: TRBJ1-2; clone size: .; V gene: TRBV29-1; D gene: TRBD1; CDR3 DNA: TGCAGCGTGATCGGGACAGTAGCTGGCTACACCTTC; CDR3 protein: CSVIGTVAGYTF
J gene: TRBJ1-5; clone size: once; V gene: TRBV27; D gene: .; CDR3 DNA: TGTGCCAGCATCCTAGGCGACTCCAATACCGATCAGCCCCAGCATTTT; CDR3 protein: CASILGDSNTDQPQHF
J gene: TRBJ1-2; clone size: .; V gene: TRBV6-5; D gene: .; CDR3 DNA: TGTGCCAGCAGTCCCGGGTCTGGCTACACCTTC; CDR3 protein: CASSPGSGYTF
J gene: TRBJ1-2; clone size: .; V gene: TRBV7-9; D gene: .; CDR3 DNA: TGTGCCAGCAGCGGAACTTGGCAGGGCGGCTACACCTTC; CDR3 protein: CASSGTWQGGYTF
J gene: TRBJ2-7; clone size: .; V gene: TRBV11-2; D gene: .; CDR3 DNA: TGTGCCAGCAGCCCCTACTCCTACGAGCAGTACTTC; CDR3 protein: CASSPYSYEQYF
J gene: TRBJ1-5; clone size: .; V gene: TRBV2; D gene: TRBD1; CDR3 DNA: TGTGCCAGCAGGGCCGGGACAGTCAATCAGCCCCAGCATTTT; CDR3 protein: CASRAGTVNQPQHF
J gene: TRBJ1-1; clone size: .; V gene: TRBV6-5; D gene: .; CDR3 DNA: TGTGCCAGCAGTTACAATTTGGTAGGGAACACTGAAGCTTTCTTT; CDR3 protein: CASSYNLVGNTEAFF
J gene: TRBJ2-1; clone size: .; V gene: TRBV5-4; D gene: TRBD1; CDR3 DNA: TGTGCCAGCAGCTTGGGGACAGGGGCAACCTCCTACAATGAGCAGTTCTTC; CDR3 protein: CASSLGTGATSYNEQFF
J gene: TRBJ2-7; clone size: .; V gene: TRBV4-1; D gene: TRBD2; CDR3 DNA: TGCGCCAGCAGCCCCACTGGGCGGGGGGACTACGAGCAGTACTTC; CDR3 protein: CASSPTGRGDYEQYF
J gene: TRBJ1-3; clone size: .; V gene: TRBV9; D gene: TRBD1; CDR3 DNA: TGTGCCAGCAGCGTAGAGGGGGCCGGAAACACCATATATTTT; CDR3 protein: CASSVEGAGNTIYF
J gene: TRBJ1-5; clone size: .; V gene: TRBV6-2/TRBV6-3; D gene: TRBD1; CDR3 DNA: TGTGCCAGCAGTTACCGAATCTTGGGACAGCGCAATCAGCCCCAGCATTTT; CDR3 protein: CASSYRILGQRNQPQHF
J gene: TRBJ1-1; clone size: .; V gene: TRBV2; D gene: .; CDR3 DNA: TGTGCCAGCAACTTTGCCAGGGGGAACACTGAAGCTTTCTTT; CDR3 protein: CASNFARGNTEAFF
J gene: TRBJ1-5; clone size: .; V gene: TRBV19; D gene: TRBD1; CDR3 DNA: TGTGCCAGTAGTATTAAGGGGGCTGAGCAGCCCCAGCATTTT; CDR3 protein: CASSIKGAEQPQHF
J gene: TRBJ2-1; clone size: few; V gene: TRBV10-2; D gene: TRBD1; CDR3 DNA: TGCGCCAGCAGTGAGTTTGGGGACAGGATCTACAATGAGCAGTTCTTC; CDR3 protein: CASSEFGDRIYNEQFF
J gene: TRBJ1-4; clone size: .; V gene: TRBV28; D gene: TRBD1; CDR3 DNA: TGTGCCAGCAGCTCACCCTCCGGGACAGATTTTGAAAAACTGTTTTTT; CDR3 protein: CASSSPSGTDFEKLFF
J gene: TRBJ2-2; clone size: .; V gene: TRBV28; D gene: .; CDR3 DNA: TGTGCCAGCAGTTTTGGGGGGGCCAACACCGGGGAGCTGTTTTTT; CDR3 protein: CASSFGGANTGELFF
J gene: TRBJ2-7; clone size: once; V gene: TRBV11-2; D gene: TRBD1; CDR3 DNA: TGTGCCAGCAGCCAGGACAGGATTACCTACGAGCAGTACTTC; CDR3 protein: CASSQDRITYEQYF
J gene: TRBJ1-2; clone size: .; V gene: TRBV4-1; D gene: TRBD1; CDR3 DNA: TGCGCCAGCAGCCGGGACAGGGTAGCGACGGGCTACACCTTC; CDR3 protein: CASSRDRVATGYTF
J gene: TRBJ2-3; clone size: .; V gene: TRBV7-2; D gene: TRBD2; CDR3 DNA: TGTGTCAGCAGCTTAAGTGGAGCGGGGGGTACAGATACGCAGTATTTT; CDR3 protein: CVSSLSGAGGTDTQYF
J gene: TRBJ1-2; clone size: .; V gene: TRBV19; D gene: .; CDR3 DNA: TGTGCCAGTAGTATAGTTACCGGGACAAAGACTGGCTACACCTTC; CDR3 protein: CASSIVTGTKTGYTF
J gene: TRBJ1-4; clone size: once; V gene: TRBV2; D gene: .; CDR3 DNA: TGTGCCAGCAGTGGAGCCTTTGCAACTAATGAAAAACTGTTTTTT; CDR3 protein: CASSGAFATNEKLFF
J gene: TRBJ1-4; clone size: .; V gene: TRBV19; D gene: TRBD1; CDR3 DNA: TGTGCCAGCACCCCTCTTCCGGTGAAGCTCGGGACAGGGCCCGAAAAACTGTTTTTT; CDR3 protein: CASTPLPVKLGTGPEKLFF
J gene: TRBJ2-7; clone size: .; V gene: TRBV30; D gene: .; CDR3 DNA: TGTGCCTGGAGTGTACTGAGGGAGCAGTACTTC; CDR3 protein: CAWSVLREQYF
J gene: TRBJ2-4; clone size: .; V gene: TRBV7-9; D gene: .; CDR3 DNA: TGTGCCAGCTCACAGGGTTTTGTGGACATTCAGTACTTC; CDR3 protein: CASSQGFVDIQYF
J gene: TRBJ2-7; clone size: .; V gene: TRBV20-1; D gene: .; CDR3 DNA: TGCAGTGCTAGTCAGGGAGAACCCTACGAGCAGTACTTC; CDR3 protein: CSASQGEPYEQYF
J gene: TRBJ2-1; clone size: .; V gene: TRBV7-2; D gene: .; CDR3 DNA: TGTGCCAGCAGCTTAGGAGTTGGAGGAGAGCAGTTCTTC; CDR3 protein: CASSLGVGGEQFF
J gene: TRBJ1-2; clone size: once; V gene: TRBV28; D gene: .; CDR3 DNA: TGTGCCACCAACCGAGCGGGAGACTATGGCTACACCTTC; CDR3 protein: CATNRAGDYGYTF
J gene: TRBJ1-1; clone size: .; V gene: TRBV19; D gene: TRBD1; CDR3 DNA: TGTGCCAGTAGTATCCCGACAGGGAACGCTTTCTTT; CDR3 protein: CASSIPTGNAFF
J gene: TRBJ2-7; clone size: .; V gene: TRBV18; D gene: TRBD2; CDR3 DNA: TGTGCCAGCTCACCGGGGACTAGGGAGAGGTACGAGCAGTACTTC; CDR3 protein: CASSPGTRERYEQYF
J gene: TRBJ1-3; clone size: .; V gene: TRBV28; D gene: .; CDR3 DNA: TGTGCCAGCAGCCCCGATATCCGAGGAAACACCATATATTTT; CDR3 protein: CASSPDIRGNTIYF
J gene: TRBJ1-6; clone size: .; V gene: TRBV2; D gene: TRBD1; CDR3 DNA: TGTGCCAGCGGGGACAGGAGCTCCTATAATTCACCCCTCCACTTT; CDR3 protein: CASGDRSSYNSPLHF
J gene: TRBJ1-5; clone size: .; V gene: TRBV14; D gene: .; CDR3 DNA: TGTGCCAGCAGCCAAGCAGGGACGTGGGATCAGCCCCAGCATTTT; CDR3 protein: CASSQAGTWDQPQHF
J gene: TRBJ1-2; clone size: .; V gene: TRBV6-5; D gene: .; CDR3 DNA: TGTGCCAGCACCGCGGGTGGCGTCTATGGCTACACCTTC; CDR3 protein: CASTAGGVYGYTF
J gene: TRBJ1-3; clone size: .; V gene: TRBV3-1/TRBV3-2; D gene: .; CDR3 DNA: TGTGCCAGCAGCCTTATTAGGGGGTCCGGACGGTACTCTGGAAACACCATATATTTT; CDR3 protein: CASSLIRGSGRYSGNTIYF
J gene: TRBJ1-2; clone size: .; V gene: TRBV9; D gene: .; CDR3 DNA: TGTGCCAGCAGCCCAGATCAGGAAGCATTGAGCGGCTACACCTTC; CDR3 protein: CASSPDQEALSGYTF